A selection of T cell receptor beta chains follows, all from one sample in a study of blood T cell repertoires in COVID-19. This table comes from immunoSEQ multiplex PCR, and its TCRdb copy is limited to in-frame clones, with some not included. The table shows about 78,000 clones, with roughly 88% occurring only once. Sequencing was performed on peripheral blood. The source of these receptors is a woman aged 50 to 65 in a cohort sampled during active COVID-19. CDR3s leave out the opening cysteine and the closing phenylalanine or tryptophan. Each record gives: J gene, V gene, D gene, CDR3 protein. D genes are given only for firm matches.

J gene: TRBJ1-1; V gene: TRBV5-1; D gene: TRBD1; CDR3 protein: ASSLSGQGDTEAF
J gene: TRBJ1-5; V gene: TRBV7-2; D gene: TRBD1; CDR3 protein: ASSSRQGAGQPQH
J gene: TRBJ1-1; V gene: TRBV3-1/TRBV3-2; D gene: NA; CDR3 protein: ASSDTGMGATEAF
J gene: TRBJ2-4; V gene: TRBV19; D gene: TRBD2; CDR3 protein: ASSMTAAGENIQY
J gene: TRBJ2-7; V gene: TRBV5-1; D gene: NA; CDR3 protein: ASSPDTGSWVEQY
J gene: TRBJ2-3; V gene: TRBV4-1; D gene: TRBD2; CDR3 protein: ASRAYLGLAGEVEVTDTQY
J gene: TRBJ2-7; V gene: TRBV11-2; D gene: NA; CDR3 protein: ASSLVSGSAGEQY
J gene: TRBJ1-1; V gene: TRBV3-1/TRBV3-2; D gene: NA; CDR3 protein: ASSQDQGITEAF
J gene: TRBJ2-3; V gene: TRBV27; D gene: NA; CDR3 protein: ASRGTPSTDTQY
J gene: TRBJ2-7; V gene: TRBV5-1; D gene: TRBD1; CDR3 protein: ASSLAVTGTSYEQY
J gene: TRBJ2-5; V gene: TRBV21-1; D gene: NA; CDR3 protein: ASNAGGLLSVETQY
J gene: TRBJ1-1; V gene: TRBV6-5; D gene: NA; CDR3 protein: ASSYSRTAEAF
J gene: TRBJ2-7; V gene: TRBV5-1; D gene: NA; CDR3 protein: ASSTGSSGEQY
J gene: TRBJ2-7; V gene: TRBV19; D gene: TRBD2; CDR3 protein: ASSTKWGGRRSYEQY
J gene: TRBJ2-7; V gene: TRBV27; D gene: NA; CDR3 protein: ASSLTPPTLRLKYEQY
J gene: TRBJ2-2; V gene: TRBV7-3; D gene: TRBD2; CDR3 protein: ASSLTRTSGGSGELF
J gene: TRBJ1-1; V gene: TRBV27; D gene: NA; CDR3 protein: ATAQQGNTEAF
J gene: TRBJ2-1; V gene: TRBV4-2; D gene: TRBD2; CDR3 protein: ASSQELAGAYNEQF
J gene: TRBJ1-3; V gene: TRBV5-6; D gene: NA; CDR3 protein: ASSLEGFPSGNTIY
J gene: TRBJ2-2; V gene: TRBV20-1; D gene: NA; CDR3 protein: SASRPGETGELF
J gene: TRBJ2-1; V gene: TRBV19; D gene: TRBD1; CDR3 protein: ASSIGTDNEQF
J gene: TRBJ2-7; V gene: TRBV27; D gene: TRBD1; CDR3 protein: ASSLSLGTGGYEQY
J gene: TRBJ1-2; V gene: TRBV5-8; D gene: NA; CDR3 protein: ASSLVQPLAGYT
J gene: TRBJ2-7; V gene: TRBV6-5; D gene: NA; CDR3 protein: ASSRTGNYEQY
J gene: TRBJ2-1; V gene: TRBV19; D gene: NA; CDR3 protein: ASSRSGDYNEQF
J gene: TRBJ2-7; V gene: TRBV3-1/TRBV3-2; D gene: TRBD1; CDR3 protein: ASSPSGRGSSYEQY
J gene: TRBJ2-3; V gene: TRBV5-1; D gene: NA; CDR3 protein: ASSLERVGLDTQY
J gene: TRBJ2-7; V gene: TRBV6-6; D gene: NA; CDR3 protein: ASSSGAGGDEQY
J gene: TRBJ2-7; V gene: TRBV7-9; D gene: TRBD1; CDR3 protein: ASSPPAGTGVSEQY
J gene: TRBJ1-5; V gene: TRBV6-6; D gene: NA; CDR3 protein: ASSYAPPAAGQPQH
J gene: TRBJ2-1; V gene: TRBV14; D gene: TRBD2; CDR3 protein: ASSQEFLAGAPDNEQF
J gene: TRBJ2-3; V gene: TRBV4-1; D gene: NA; CDR3 protein: ASSQEPRTDTQY
J gene: TRBJ2-7; V gene: TRBV19; D gene: TRBD2; CDR3 protein: ASSFSGSDEQY
J gene: TRBJ2-3; V gene: TRBV18; D gene: NA; CDR3 protein: ASSPPGLTTDTQY
J gene: TRBJ2-6; V gene: TRBV27; D gene: NA; CDR3 protein: ASSILGAAGANVLT
J gene: TRBJ1-1; V gene: TRBV19; D gene: NA; CDR3 protein: ATITHGGISNTEAF
J gene: TRBJ2-2; V gene: TRBV28; D gene: NA; CDR3 protein: ASSWGGTSGTGELF
J gene: TRBJ2-7; V gene: TRBV11-3; D gene: NA; CDR3 protein: ASRPGAHEQY
J gene: TRBJ2-3; V gene: TRBV5-6; D gene: NA; CDR3 protein: ASSLLRAFTDTQY
J gene: TRBJ1-6; V gene: TRBV28; D gene: NA; CDR3 protein: ASSFDSGYNSPLH
J gene: TRBJ2-5; V gene: TRBV7-8; D gene: TRBD2; CDR3 protein: ASSLGTSGGSWETQY
J gene: TRBJ2-7; V gene: TRBV3-1/TRBV3-2; D gene: TRBD2; CDR3 protein: ASSQAQGRWTSSYEQY
J gene: TRBJ2-7; V gene: TRBV7-8; D gene: TRBD2; CDR3 protein: ASSLNQREGPYHSYEQY
J gene: TRBJ2-7; V gene: TRBV9; D gene: TRBD2; CDR3 protein: ASSASLAGGGEQY
J gene: TRBJ2-1; V gene: TRBV11-2; D gene: NA; CDR3 protein: ASSTPLQGIDEQF
J gene: TRBJ2-2; V gene: TRBV28; D gene: NA; CDR3 protein: ASSLSFYFTGELF
J gene: TRBJ2-2; V gene: TRBV19; D gene: TRBD1; CDR3 protein: ASHHIGTAGELF